Below, 17 T cell receptor beta chains from the same sample are listed, as sequenced in a study of OX40 agonist ivuxolimab in advanced cancers. Assay used: immunoSEQ multiplex PCR; TCRdb lists only in-frame clones, some missing. Here the sample spans roughly 38,000 clones, around 80% being singletons. The sequencing used CD4+ or CD8+ T cells sorted from blood, collected in a trial of the OX40 agonist ivuxolimab. The receptor set was obtained from an adult with an advanced solid tumor such as melanoma, head and neck, liver or kidney cancer.

V is TRBV6-1 and J is TRBJ1-2; D remains ambiguous. CDR1 and CDR2 (germline): MNHNS, SASEGT. Trimming pared 2 bases from V and 6 bases from J, leaving 13 bases between. CDR3 size: 14 residues. In nucleotides, the CDR3 is TGTGCCAGCAGTGAAAGGACGGTTCAGGATGGCTACACCTTC. It yields the protein CASSERTVQDGYTF.

CDR3 protein: CASSNRNYGYTF. The CDR3 coding sequence is TGTGCCAGCAGTAACCGTAACTATGGCTACACCTTC. This chain connects TRBV2 to TRBJ1-2, with D uncertain. This CDR3 comprises 12 residues. Trimming shortened V by 5 bases and J by 1 base, and 5 bases separated the two germline ends. Looked up from germline, CDR1 is SNHLY and CDR2 is FYNNEI. Combining the CDR3 with reference TRBV2 and TRBJ1-2 gives the whole variable domain EPEVTQTPSHQVTQMGQEVILRCVPISNHLYFYWYRQILGQKVEFLVSFYNNEISEKSEIFDDQFSVERPDGSNFTLKIRSTKLEDSAMYFCASSNRNYGYTFGSGTRLTVV.

The chain recombines TRBV18 with TRBJ1-3; TRBD1 matches 7 bases. From germline, CDR1 is KGHSH and CDR2 LQKENI. This CDR3 is 15 amino acids long. V lost 4 bases, J lost 0 bases, and 3 bases stayed unmatched. DNA of the CDR3: TGTGCCAGCTCACGAACAGGGGACTCTGGAAACACCATATATTTT. Protein product: CASSRTGDSGNTIYF.

This clone was counted only a few times. The chain has TRBV5-1 and TRBJ2-5, with 7 bases aligning to TRBD1. V was clipped by 0 bases and J by 1 base; unmatched bases: 9. This CDR3 spans 17 amino acids. Looked up from germline, CDR1 is SGHRS and CDR2 is YFSETQ. In nucleotides, the CDR3 is TGCGCCAGCAGCTTGGGTACCCGGGACAGCTCCCAAGAGACCCAGTACTTC. It codes for CASSLGTRDSSQETQYF.

The CDR3 DNA reads TGTGCCAGTCAGAGGGGGTCCTCCTACGAGCAGTACTTC. Its protein is CASQRGSSYEQYF. The chain employs TRBV5-4 and TRBJ2-7, with a possible D match to TRBD1 (6 bases). The CDR3 contains 13 residues. V lost 8 bases and J lost 0, with 12 bases in between. CDR1 is SGHNT, CDR2 YYREEE, per germline (reference sequence).

The chain uses TRBV11-3 and TRBJ1-1; the D is unclear. V was pared by 5 bases and J by 3 bases, with 10 bases between. Germline V CDR1 and CDR2: SGHNT, YENEEA. This CDR3 has 13 amino acids. CDR3 sequence (DNA): TGTGCCAGCAGCAAACCAGGCTACACTGAAGCTTTCTTT. It is translated as CASSKPGYTEAFF.

This chain links TRBV9 with TRBJ1-3, with D hard to call. Per the germline V gene, CDR1 is SGDLS and CDR2 is YYNGEE. This CDR3 has 16 residues. Between the trimmed V and J ends, which lost 6 bases and 0 bases, there was a span of 16 bases. The CDR3 DNA sequence: TGTGCCAGCACCGCTACGGCCTCCTTCTCTGGAAACACCATATATTTT. It encodes CASTATASFSGNTIYF.

The chain employs TRBV30 and TRBJ2-2, with 10 bases matching TRBD2. V was clipped by 1 base and J by 6 bases; unmatched bases: 11. In germline, CDR1 is GTSNPN, CDR2 SVGIG (reference sequence). The CDR3 sequence is 17 residues long. The CDR3 sequence: CAWSEGAGGPESGELFF. The CDR3, as DNA: TGTGCCTGGAGTGAGGGAGCGGGAGGGCCGGAATCCGGGGAGCTGTTTTTT.

V usage is TRBV7-9 and J usage is TRBJ2-3, with D tentatively TRBD1 (6 bases). From germline, CDR1 is SEHNR and CDR2 FQNEAQ (reference sequence). V lost 4 bases and J 5 bases, leaving 7 bases between the germline ends. CDR3 length: 12 residues. The CDR3: CASSSQGDTQYF. CDR3 DNA sequence: TGTGCCAGCAGCTCACAGGGAGATACGCAGTATTTT. The full variable domain, with the rest looked up from reference TRBV7-9 and TRBJ2-3, is DTGVSQNPRHKITKRGQNVTFRCDPISEHNRLYWYRQTLGQGPEFLTYFQNEAQLEKSRLLSDRFSAERPKGSFSTLEIQRTEQGDSAMYLCASSSQGDTQYFGPGTRLTVL.

The chain joins TRBV9 to TRBJ1-1; perhaps TRBD1 as D (5 bases). The germline V gene encodes CDR1 SGDLS and CDR2 YYNGEE. The CDR3 contains 15 residues. V was shortened by 4 bases and J by 2 bases, with 15 bases between the two germline ends. CDR3 nucleotide sequence: TGTGCCAGCAGCCCGCGACAGCTAATAAACACTGAAGCTTTCTTT. It is translated as CASSPRQLINTEAFF.

CDR3 DNA sequence: TGTGCCAGCAGCTTAGGAACAGATACGCAGTATTTT. Translation: CASSLGTDTQYF. The chain couples TRBV11-3 to TRBJ2-3; D remains ambiguous. The CDR3 covers 12 residues. CDR1 is SGHNT, CDR2 YENEEA, per germline. V was trimmed by 1 base and J by 3 bases, leaving 2 bases between them.

The V call is TRBV28, the J call TRBJ2-7; 10 nucleotides match TRBD2. Germline loops: CDR1 MDHEN, CDR2 SYDVKM. J lost 2 bases, V lost 5 bases, and 6 bases had no gene match. The CDR3 spans 15 residues. The CDR3 region is CASSPWTSGAYEQYF. CDR3 in DNA: TGTGCCAGCAGTCCGTGGACTAGCGGAGCCTACGAGCAGTACTTC.

The rearrangement joins TRBV5-4 to TRBJ2-2; TRBD1 is a possible D gene (6 bases). Germline CDR1 and CDR2: SGHNT and YYREEE (reference sequence). The length of the CDR3 is 13 residues. With 5 bases removed from V and 5 bases from J, the gap between germline ends came to 10 bases. The CDR3 DNA is TGTGCCAGCAGTCTGGACAGAACCGGGGAGCTGTTTTTT. Translation: CASSLDRTGELFF.

This chain links TRBV7-8 with TRBJ2-5, with TRBD1 identical over 8 bases. The trim removed 3 bases at V and 6 bases at J, leaving 3 bases unmatched. CDR3 length: 13 residues. Germline CDR1 and CDR2: SGHVS and FQNEAQ. CDR3 loop: CASSFGQGQTQYF. In DNA form, the CDR3 reads TGTGCCAGCAGCTTTGGACAGGGACAGACCCAGTACTTC.

The chain couples TRBV5-5 to TRBJ2-7, with TRBD1 matching 7 bases. The junction had 16 bases not matched to a gene; V was cut back by 1 base and J by 3 bases. Germline CDR1 reads SGHKS; CDR2 reads YYEKEE (reference sequence). The CDR3 is 18 amino acids. CDR3 amino acids: CASSLYISTPGQNYEQYF. The CDR3 DNA is TGTGCCAGCAGCTTGTATATCTCGACTCCGGGACAGAACTACGAGCAGTACTTC.

The chain has TRBV4-1 and TRBJ2-3, with TRBD2 matching 16 bases. Per the germline V gene, CDR1 is MGHRA and CDR2 is YSYEKL. V trimming: 4 bases; J trimming: 4 bases; junction bases outside the gene matches: 17. The CDR3 consists of 21 residues. CDR3 in DNA: TGCGCCAGCAGCCGTAGCCTGGGACTAGCGGGGGGGAGGCCTCCACCAGATACGCAGTATTTT. This sequence encodes CASSRSLGLAGGRPPPDTQYF.

The CDR3 here is CASTLNGLNGYTF. CDR3 nucleotides: TGTGCCAGTACCCTAAATGGGTTGAATGGCTACACCTTC. The chain has TRBV19 and TRBJ1-2; the D is unclear. CDR1 is LNHDA and CDR2 is SQIVND in the germline V gene (reference sequence). The length of the CDR3 is 13 residues. V lost 7 bases to trimming and J lost 6 bases, with 15 bases between them.